The 7 T cell receptor beta chains below come from one sample, sequenced in a study of T cell changes during pregnancy in multiple sclerosis. The data were produced by immunoSEQ multiplex PCR, yet TCRdb's version contains in-frame clones alone and is incomplete. The data contain over 60,000 clones, 80% to 95% of them seen just once; the ten biggest clones take up roughly 0.94%. Material: peripheral blood, obtained in the first trimester of pregnancy. Every receptor here comes from a female donor with multiple sclerosis, enrolled in a pregnancy study.

V is TRBV4-1 and J is TRBJ2-7, with D tentatively TRBD2 (6 bases). V was pared by 2 bases and J by 5 bases, with 19 bases between. The germline CDR1 and CDR2 sequences are MGHRA and YSYEKL. CDR3 length: 16 amino acids. The DNA for the CDR3 is TGCGCCAGCAGCCAATCGAGCGGGCCTAGTTTGCACGAGCAGTACTTC. Protein sequence: CASSQSSGPSLHEQYF.

This chain joins TRBV5-5 and TRBJ2-3, with 11 bases matching TRBD2. The CDR3 runs 17 residues. The germline gives CDR1 SGHKS, CDR2 YYEKEE (reference sequence). Trimming removed 4 bases from V and 0 bases from J; junction bases left unmatched: 7. Here the CDR3 DNA reads TGTGCCAGCAGCCCCTACAGACTAGCGGGAAGCACAGATACGCAGTATTTT. Encoded protein: CASSPYRLAGSTDTQYF. The full variable domain, rest sourced from reference TRBV5-5 and TRBJ2-3, is DAGVTQSPTHLIKTRGQQVTLRCSPISGHKSVSWYQQVLGQGPQFIFQYYEKEERGRGNFPDRFSARQFPNYSSELNVNALLLGDSALYLCASSPYRLAGSTDTQYFGPGTRLTVL.

The chain links TRBV30 to TRBJ1-4, with D tentatively TRBD1 (5 bases). V lost 3 bases, J lost 4 bases, and 6 bases lay in between. Per germline, CDR1 GTSNPN and CDR2 SVGIG (reference sequence). The CDR3 is 12 amino acids. This CDR3 reads CAWRQGNEKLFF. CDR3 nucleotides: TGTGCCTGGAGGCAGGGTAATGAAAAACTGTTTTTT.

The J gene is TRBJ2-1, the V gene TRBV19; TRBD1 might be the D (5 bases). The V end was cut by 8 bases, the J end by 2 bases, with 22 bases between. The CDR3 has 17 residues. The germline CDR1 and CDR2 sequences are LNHDA and SQIVND (reference sequence). CDR3 in DNA: TGTGCCAGTCAGTCGGTTCAGGGCCAACTCACCTACAATGAGCAGTTCTTC. Protein product: CASQSVQGQLTYNEQFF.

This clone was recorded once. The J gene is TRBJ1-5, the V gene TRBV15, with D hard to call. V was cut by 3 bases and J by 1 base, with 19 bases left in between. CDR3 length equals 18 residues. Germline CDR1 is LNHNV and CDR2 is YYDKDF (reference sequence). The CDR3 reads CATSRDFQGMKSNQPQHF. CDR3 nucleotides: TGTGCCACCAGCAGGGACTTTCAAGGGATGAAAAGCAATCAGCCCCAGCATTTT.

J is TRBJ2-7 and V is TRBV5-4; the match to TRBD1 covers 7 bases. The germline V gene has CDR1 SGHNT and CDR2 YYREEE (reference sequence). The CDR3 is 18 amino acids. V trimming: 4 bases; J trimming: 0 bases; junction bases outside the gene matches: 16. CDR3 DNA: TGTGCCAGCAGCCAAGAAAATGCAGGGACAGCGTACTCCTACGAGCAGTACTTC. Protein sequence: CASSQENAGTAYSYEQYF.

This clone was seen a handful of times. The chain links TRBV4-3 to TRBJ1-2; no definite D call. The CDR3 spans 14 residues. Germline V gene sequence: CDR1 LGHNA, CDR2 YSLEER. Trimming left V 3 bases short and J 8 bases short, with 16 bases between. The CDR3 sequence: CASSQGYGVWGYTF. The CDR3, as DNA: TGCGCCAGCAGCCAGGGGTACGGGGTTTGGGGCTACACCTTC.